What follows are 2 T cell receptor beta chains derived from one specimen sequenced in a study of T-cell memory formation after mild COVID-19. TCRdb recomputed calls from the 5' RACE reads with MiXCR, one row per CDR3 protein. The sample holds roughly 610,000 distinct CDR3 sequences, about 18% seen once. Sequenced input: PBMCs or a T cell subset sorted from them (not recorded which). These receptors all come from an adult woman who had mild COVID-19 (a few samples of this study predate the infection). Cell type and time point are not known.

This clonotype was counted a few times. The chain uses TRBV18 and TRBJ2-4, with D possibly matching TRBD1 (5 bases). Germline lookup yields CDR1 KGHSH and CDR2 LQKENI. The CDR3 length is 12 residues. V was clipped by 2 bases and J by 12 bases, with 11 bases between them. The chain's CDR3 is CASSPTGTPQYF. CDR3 coding DNA: TGTGCCAGCTCACCAACAGGAACACCTCAGTACTTC. The whole variable domain, remainder taken from reference TRBV18 and TRBJ2-4, is NAGVMQNPRHLVRRRGQEARLRCSPMKGHSHVYWYRQLPEEGLKFMVYLQKENIIDESGMPKERFSAEFPKEGPSILRIQQVVRGDSAAYFCASSPTGTPQYFGAGTRLSVL.

This clonotype was detected only a few times. V is TRBV2 and J is TRBJ1-4; no definite D call. CDR3 length equals 14 residues. Trimming left V 5 bases short and J 13 bases short, with 20 bases between. Germline CDR1 and CDR2: SNHLY and FYNNEI. The CDR3 sequence: CASSRVRTDSSLFF. For the CDR3, the DNA is TGTGCCAGCAGTCGGGTCAGGACGGATTCTTCACTGTTTTTT.